The present entry profiles one TCR beta chain with its context. Its antigen is unknown. A read error may produce the germline difference seen at one junction end. The data were obtained in a study of CD8 T cells in ankylosing spondylitis. Findings of the study overall: Characteristic, it appeared, of ankylosing spondylitis blood was a TCR beta motif of fewer than 10 highly homologous variants. A CD8+ phenotype characterized the disease-linked clones, which were relatively rare in peripheral blood. Earlier literature documents some of the motif variants in reactive arthritis synovial fluid and blood. Enrichment of disease-linked clones was reportedly significant in matched ankylosing spondylitis synovial fluid.

Quantitative barcoded 5'-RACE was used to prepare TCR beta libraries. From the 5' RACE reads, TCRdb called clonotypes with MiXCR, one entry per CDR3 protein. The sample shows about 700,000 distinct CDR3 sequences, over 15% of them seen only once. Material for sequencing was blood, either unsorted or a sorted T cell fraction (not recorded which). The receptor comes from a male donor with ankylosing spondylitis.

CDR3 loop: CASSNEGRFYEQCF. The CDR3 region has the DNA TGTGCCAGCAGCAACGAAGGGCGGTTCTACGAGCAGTGCTTC. The chain recombines TRBV5-4 with TRBJ2-7; D gene ambiguous. This CDR3 comprises 14 residues. CDR1 SGHNT and CDR2 YYREEE come from the germline V gene (reference sequence).